What follows describes a single TCR beta chain. Its antigen is as yet unknown. CDR3 size: 14 residues. Trimming cost V 2 bases and J 5 bases; bases outside gene matches: 4. In germline, CDR1 is MNHNS, CDR2 SASEGT. Primers for the PCR totalled 60 Vbeta and 13 Jbeta. Clones were sequenced by immunoSEQ multiplex PCR, and TCRdb holds only the in-frame ones, with some missing. This sample has some 190,000 clones, with approximately 73% found just once. This record belongs to a study of cytomegalovirus exposure and HLA in healthy donors. Whereas donors were nominally healthy upon sampling, unrecorded immune exposures were probable. Study-level findings and limits: Data from an earlier analysis indicated that most TCR beta V segments were productive either about 87% or about 30% of the time. High specificity and sensitivity for cytomegalovirus status were reported for the classifier.

The sample comprised PBMCs. The clonotype originates from a woman in her twenties or thirties in good health and CMV-seropositive. The chain recombines TRBV6-1 with TRBJ2-5, with 8 positions matching TRBD2. This chain's CDR3 is CASSEITSGETQYF. In nucleotides, the CDR3 is TGTGCCAGCAGTGAAATAACTAGCGGCGAGACCCAGTACTTC.